These T cell receptor beta chains were read from a single sample in a study of T cell changes during pregnancy in multiple sclerosis. Only in-frame clones appear in the TCRdb table, and some are missing; sequencing was by immunoSEQ multiplex PCR. The table includes fewer than 80,000 clones, around 89% detected once. This sample comprised peripheral blood, obtained in the first trimester of pregnancy. All receptors derive from a female donor in good health, enrolled as a control in a pregnancy study. The CDR3 runs from the conserved cysteine through the conserved F or W. Each record gives: V gene, D gene, J gene, CDR3 protein, CDR3 DNA. The D gene is left open where the match is weak.

V: TRBV5-4
D: NA
J: TRBJ1-1
CDR3: CASSLRPSRGEAFF
DNA: TGTGCCAGCAGCTTGCGACCCAGCCGGGGTGAAGCTTTCTTT

V: TRBV9
D: NA
J: TRBJ1-3
CDR3: CASSPSSTALGNTIYF
DNA: TGTGCCAGCAGCCCAAGCTCGACAGCTCTCGGAAACACCATATATTTT

V: TRBV9
D: TRBD2
J: TRBJ2-1
CDR3: CASSVAAGEGNEQFF
DNA: TGTGCCAGCAGCGTAGCAGCGGGAGAGGGTAATGAGCAGTTCTTC

V: TRBV7-2
D: NA
J: TRBJ2-7
CDR3: CASSLYATPYEQYF
DNA: TGTGCCAGCAGCTTATACGCGACTCCCTACGAGCAGTACTTC

V: TRBV5-1
D: TRBD1
J: TRBJ2-7
CDR3: CASSYQGALDEQYF
DNA: TGCGCCAGCAGTTATCAGGGGGCGCTCGACGAGCAGTACTTC

V: TRBV10-3
D: NA
J: TRBJ1-3
CDR3: CAITINTSRNTIYF
DNA: TGTGCCATCACCATTAATACATCAAGAAACACCATATATTTT

V: TRBV5-1
D: NA
J: TRBJ2-4
CDR3: CASSPTVRGDIQYF
DNA: TGCGCCAGCAGCCCGACCGTCAGGGGAGACATTCAGTACTTC

V: TRBV7-2
D: TRBD1
J: TRBJ1-6
CDR3: CASTLQGRLAPLHF
DNA: TGTGCCAGCACCCTACAGGGGAGGTTGGCACCCCTCCACTTT

V: TRBV27
D: TRBD1
J: TRBJ2-3
CDR3: CASSLRQGLTDTQYF
DNA: TGTGCCAGCAGTCTCCGACAGGGGCTCACAGATACGCAGTATTTT

V: TRBV7-6
D: NA
J: TRBJ2-7
CDR3: CASSPSGMAYEQYF
DNA: TGTGCCAGCAGCCCGTCCGGGATGGCCTACGAGCAGTACTTC